Below, one T cell receptor (beta chain) is given with its context. The sample is drawn from a study of blood T cell repertoires in COVID-19. Turning to the study itself: Acute and convalescent COVID-19 specimens originated in the United States, Italy and Spain. PBMCs, B-cell-depleted T cells, or T cells provided the cDNA or gDNA that made up the material.

As processed by the authors: How many nucleated cells were present was estimated from reference gene primer amplification. The assay was immunoSEQ multiplex PCR, and TCRdb's table has in-frame clones only and misses some. The DNA gave D and trimming, while V, J and clone size come from that table. The sample consists of 45,000 to 55,000 clones, around four fifths of them appearing once. The sequencing input was peripheral blood. This receptor was taken from a human donor in a cohort sampled during active COVID-19.

CDR3 DNA sequence: TGCGCCAGCAGCACGGGACAGGGTAGAGAGACCCAGTACTTC. Translated: CASSTGQGRETQYF. V usage is TRBV5-1 and J usage is TRBJ2-5; 9 bases are a match to TRBD1. J lost 4 bases, V lost 4 bases, and 5 bases had no gene match. The CDR3 is made up of 14 amino acids. CDR1 SGHRS and CDR2 YFSETQ come from the germline V gene.